This TCR beta chain originates from a study of CD8 T cells in Susac syndrome. A quantity of about 0.45 to 1 ug RNA underwent reverse transcription using random hexamers. Coverage of TCR beta CDR3 amplification by immunoSEQ multiplex PCR extended to 54 Vbeta and 13 Jbeta. Each CDR3 protein is one row after TCRdb ran MiXCR on the immunoSEQ multiplex PCR reads. Counted here are 150,000 to 200,000 distinct CDR3 sequences, 90% to 95% occurring once; the ten biggest clones make up roughly 0.14%. Through negative isolation, CD4+ and CD8+ T cells were obtained, while TEMRA cells were enriched using FACS. V shed 0 bases, J shed 8 bases, and the junction held 2 bases outside the gene matches. The CDR3 is made up of 13 amino acids. Germline V lookup: CDR1 SGHRS, CDR2 YFSETQ.

Material: CD4+ T cells from PBMCs. The V call is TRBV5-1, the J call TRBJ1-2; 9 nucleotides line up with TRBD1. This receptor was identified in a human donor in good health. CDR3: CASSLETGGGYTF. In nucleotides, the CDR3 is TGCGCCAGCAGCTTGGAAACAGGGGGCGGCTACACCTTC.